This T cell receptor (beta chain) emerged from a study of shared clonotypes between healthy human individuals. This CDR3 is built from 16 residues. Germline V CDR1 and CDR2: MNHEY, SMNVEV (reference sequence). The trim removed 5 bases at V and 2 bases at J, leaving 8 bases unmatched. This clone was observed a handful of times. This table comes from immunoSEQ multiplex PCR, and its TCRdb copy is limited to in-frame clones, with some not included. The sample has around 100,000 clones, less than 75% seen once; the top ten hold approximately 25%. Sequenced sample: memory CD8+ T cells sorted from blood. Stated subset: CD45RO+ cells pooled with CCR7-negative TemRA cells. The receptor's source is a woman in her twenties or thirties in good health. The V gene is TRBV27, the J gene TRBJ1-3, with 8 bases identical to TRBD1. This chain's CDR3 is CASSTTPDRAGNTIYF. The CDR3 nucleotides read TGTGCCAGCAGTACTACCCCGGACAGGGCTGGAAACACCATATATTTT.